These T cell receptor beta chains were read from a single sample in a study of identical twins. TCRdb reprocessed the 5' RACE reads via MiXCR and lists one record per CDR3 protein. The sample records 1.5 million or so distinct CDR3 sequences, more than 30% being singletons. The sample taken for sequencing was cord blood. These receptors were obtained from a newborn girl in good health. Each CDR3 is given with its conserved first and last residue. The D gene is left open where the match is weak. Size values are once, few and many counts, or a class for expanded clones, and some rows have none.

clone_size: NA
v_call: TRBV10-3
d_call: NA
j_call: TRBJ2-1
cdr3_aa: CAISAGEIEQFF
cdr3_nt: TGTGCCATCTCCGCCGGGGAGATTGAGCAGTTCTTC

clone_size: few
v_call: TRBV4-2
d_call: TRBD2
j_call: TRBJ2-7
cdr3_aa: CASSRSLAESYEQYF
cdr3_nt: TGTGCCAGCAGCCGGAGTCTAGCGGAGTCCTACGAGCAGTACTTC

clone_size: many
v_call: TRBV20-1
d_call: NA
j_call: TRBJ1-2
cdr3_aa: CSARAGYGYTF
cdr3_nt: TGCAGTGCTAGAGCGGGGTATGGCTACACCTTC

clone_size: few
v_call: TRBV10-2
d_call: NA
j_call: TRBJ1-5
cdr3_aa: CASSESASRQPQHF
cdr3_nt: TGCGCCAGCAGTGAGTCGGCGTCTCGTCAGCCCCAGCATTTT

clone_size: many
v_call: TRBV7-9
d_call: NA
j_call: TRBJ1-2
cdr3_aa: CASSSAAYYGYTF
cdr3_nt: TGTGCCAGCAGCAGCGCAGCCTATTATGGCTACACCTTC

clone_size: NA
v_call: TRBV21-1
d_call: NA
j_call: TRBJ1-2
cdr3_aa: CASSKWGDRGQGYGYTF
cdr3_nt: TGTGCCAGCAGTAAATGGGGGGACAGGGGACAAGGCTATGGCTACACCTTC

clone_size: NA
v_call: TRBV11-2
d_call: NA
j_call: TRBJ2-7
cdr3_aa: CASSLGIRGEQYF
cdr3_nt: TGTGCCAGCAGCTTAGGGATTAGAGGGGAGCAGTACTTC

clone_size: few
v_call: TRBV20-1
d_call: TRBD1
j_call: TRBJ1-2
cdr3_aa: CSARPGQSARHGYTF
cdr3_nt: TGCAGTGCTAGACCGGGACAGTCCGCTCGTCATGGCTACACCTTC

clone_size: few
v_call: TRBV20-1
d_call: TRBD2
j_call: TRBJ2-5
cdr3_aa: CSASTSGTREETQYF
cdr3_nt: TGCAGTGCTAGCACTAGCGGGACGAGGGAAGAGACCCAGTACTTC

clone_size: NA
v_call: TRBV4-1
d_call: TRBD1
j_call: TRBJ1-2
cdr3_aa: CASSQVRDRVTNYGYTF
cdr3_nt: TGCGCCAGCAGCCAAGTTCGGGACAGGGTAACTAACTATGGCTACACCTTC

clone_size: few
v_call: TRBV27
d_call: NA
j_call: TRBJ1-6
cdr3_aa: CASRRNPRVSYNSPPHF
cdr3_nt: TGTGCCAGCAGACGCAACCCTCGTGTATCCTATAATTCACCCCCCCACTTT

clone_size: NA
v_call: TRBV12-3/TRBV12-4
d_call: TRBD1
j_call: TRBJ1-1
cdr3_aa: CASSYTGGSTEAFF
cdr3_nt: TGTGCCAGCAGTTATACAGGGGGCTCCACTGAAGCTTTCTTT

clone_size: few
v_call: TRBV3-1
d_call: NA
j_call: TRBJ2-7
cdr3_aa: CASSQVSAGRYEQYF
cdr3_nt: TGTGCCAGCAGCCAAGTAAGCGCAGGTCGCTACGAGCAGTACTTC

clone_size: NA
v_call: TRBV20-1
d_call: NA
j_call: TRBJ2-1
cdr3_aa: CSAIPHRNYNEQFF
cdr3_nt: TGCAGTGCTATCCCTCATCGGAATTACAATGAGCAGTTCTTC

clone_size: NA
v_call: TRBV29-1
d_call: TRBD1
j_call: TRBJ1-1
cdr3_aa: CSVGQGWKMNTEAFF
cdr3_nt: TGCAGCGTTGGACAGGGGTGGAAGATGAACACTGAAGCTTTCTTT

clone_size: NA
v_call: TRBV11-1
d_call: NA
j_call: TRBJ1-1
cdr3_aa: CASSATVFLVNTEAFF
cdr3_nt: TGTGCCAGCAGCGCGACAGTTTTCCTTGTGAACACTGAAGCTTTCTTT

clone_size: NA
v_call: TRBV19
d_call: NA
j_call: TRBJ2-2
cdr3_aa: CASSIYGGTGELFF
cdr3_nt: TGTGCCAGTAGTATTTACGGGGGCACCGGGGAGCTGTTTTTT

clone_size: few
v_call: TRBV29-1
d_call: TRBD1
j_call: TRBJ2-2
cdr3_aa: CSAVRTGNTGELFF
cdr3_nt: TGCAGCGCTGTTAGGACAGGGAACACCGGGGAGCTGTTTTTT

clone_size: few
v_call: TRBV5-5
d_call: NA
j_call: TRBJ1-2
cdr3_aa: CASSWAEGNYGYTF
cdr3_nt: TGTGCCAGCAGCTGGGCGGAGGGGAACTATGGCTACACCTTC

clone_size: NA
v_call: TRBV5-5
d_call: NA
j_call: TRBJ2-1
cdr3_aa: CASSYLGSSYNEQFF
cdr3_nt: TGTGCCAGCAGCTACCTAGGGAGCTCCTACAATGAGCAGTTCTTC

clone_size: NA
v_call: TRBV4-1
d_call: TRBD2
j_call: TRBJ2-7
cdr3_aa: CASSRTPGLPSYNEQYF
cdr3_nt: TGCGCCAGCAGCCGGACCCCGGGACTACCTTCCTACAATGAGCAGTACTTC

clone_size: NA
v_call: TRBV20-1
d_call: TRBD1
j_call: TRBJ2-3
cdr3_aa: CSCYPGQGSDTQYF
cdr3_nt: TGCAGTTGCTACCCGGGACAGGGATCAGATACGCAGTATTTT

clone_size: once
v_call: TRBV6-6
d_call: TRBD1
j_call: TRBJ2-5
cdr3_aa: CASSWPRQGAYETQYF
cdr3_nt: TGTGCCAGCAGTTGGCCACGACAGGGGGCTTATGAGACCCAGTACTTC